The rows below give T cell receptor beta chains drawn from one sample of a study of Graves' ophthalmopathy and Graves' hyperthyroidism. Using its own MiXCR run on the multiplex PCR reads, TCRdb lists one record per CDR3 protein. The table includes approximately 540,000 distinct CDR3 sequences, 35% to 40% detected once. The sample consisted of peripheral blood or thyroid tissue (not recorded which). These TCRs come from an adult man with Graves' hyperthyroidism. The CDR3 runs from the conserved cysteine through the conserved F or W. The order of the fields is CDR3 DNA, CDR3 protein, clone size, V gene, J gene, D gene. The D gene is left open where the match is weak. Expanded clones are given a class, and other clones once, few, many or no size at all.

TGCAGCGTTAGAGACAGGGGCGAGGAGACCCAGTACTTC	CSVRDRGEETQYF	NA	TRBV29-1	TRBJ2-5	TRBD1
TGTGCCATCAGCGTGGCGACTAGCTCCGGGGTGCTGTTTTTT	CAISVATSSGVLFF	NA	TRBV10-3	TRBJ2-2	TRBD2
TGTGCCAGCAGCCACGGGGGAGAGACCCAGTACTTC	CASSHGGETQYF	many	TRBV3-1	TRBJ2-5	NA
TGCGCCAGCAGCTTGGTCGGCGTGGTAGGGCAGGGGGCGGACTATGGCTACACCTTC	CASSLVGVVGQGADYGYTF	NA	TRBV5-1	TRBJ1-2	TRBD1
TGTGCCAGCCCGGGAAGGCGGGTCTGTTCACCCCTCCACTTT	CASPGRRVCSPLHF	many	TRBV25-1	TRBJ1-6	NA
TGCGCCAGCAAAGTCGTCCAGGACACTGAAGCTTTCTTT	CASKVVQDTEAFF	many	TRBV10-2	TRBJ1-1	NA
TGTGCCTGGAGCGACACGCGCACTGAAGCTTTCTTT	CAWSDTRTEAFF	few	TRBV30	TRBJ1-1	NA
TGTGCCAGCAGCTCAGGGGGCGCAGGTTACAATGAGCAGTACTTC	CASSSGGAGYNEQYF	NA	TRBV7-9	TRBJ2-7	TRBD1
TGCAGTTTGGAGACAGGGAGGAATCAGCCCCAGCATTTT	CSLETGRNQPQHF	NA	TRBV29-1	TRBJ1-5	TRBD1
TGCGCCAGCAGCCAAGCAATAGCGGGGGGGTGGCAGTACTTC	CASSQAIAGGWQYF	few	TRBV4-1	TRBJ2-7	TRBD2
TGTGCCATCAGTGTAGGTAGCGGGAGTTACGAGCAGTACTTC	CAISVGSGSYEQYF	many	TRBV10-3	TRBJ2-7	TRBD2
TGTGCCATCAGTGTTGGGGCCTACGAGCAGTACTTC	CAISVGAYEQYF	NA	TRBV10-3	TRBJ2-7	NA
TGTGCCACCAGTGATGCCCTGGGACTAGCGGGAGGAAACACCGGGGAGCTGTTTTTT	CATSDALGLAGGNTGELFF	many	TRBV24-1	TRBJ2-2	TRBD2
TGTGCCAGCAGCCTCGGACACAACACCGGGGAGCTGTTTTTT	CASSLGHNTGELFF	few	TRBV13	TRBJ2-2	NA
TGTGCCAGCAGCCCCGGGACTAGCGGAGAGACCCAGTACTTC	CASSPGTSGETQYF	many	TRBV3-1	TRBJ2-5	TRBD2
TGCGCCAGCAGCTTGGTGTCCCGACAGGGTCCCGAGCAGTACTTC	CASSLVSRQGPEQYF	few	TRBV5-1	TRBJ2-7	TRBD1
TGTGCCACCAGAGGACTAGCGGCCCTTCTCAGCCGCTCCTACGAGCAGTACTTC	CATRGLAALLSRSYEQYF	many	TRBV24-1	TRBJ2-7	TRBD2
TGCGCCAGCAGCCAAGTAGAGGGGTCAAACTATGGCTACACCTTC	CASSQVEGSNYGYTF	many	TRBV4-1	TRBJ1-2	NA
TGCGCCAGCAGCCAGGGTCCCATTGCCGGGACAGGGGCCTATGGCTACACCTTC	CASSQGPIAGTGAYGYTF	NA	TRBV4-1	TRBJ1-2	TRBD1
TGTGCCAGCAGCTTGGCTAGCGGGAACGCAGATACGCAGTATTTT	CASSLASGNADTQYF	NA	TRBV13	TRBJ2-3	TRBD2
TGTGCCAGCAGCTTAGCGGGAACAGGGGGTTCCAACTACGAGCAGTACTTC	CASSLAGTGGSNYEQYF	NA	TRBV7-9	TRBJ2-7	TRBD1
TGTGCCATCAGTGCCAGGCAGGGGGCTGATGGCTACACCTTC	CAISARQGADGYTF	many	TRBV10-3	TRBJ1-2	TRBD1
TGTGCCAGCAGCTTGGCAGGGCCCACTGAAGCTTCCTTT	CASSLAGPTEASF	NA	TRBV7-9	TRBJ1-1	NA
TGTGCCAGCAGCTCCCAGTTTACCGGGGAGCTGTTTTTT	CASSSQFTGELFF	few	TRBV7-9	TRBJ2-2	NA
TGTGCCAGCAGAAGTATGACAGGGGATCAGACACCCCTCCACTTT	CASRSMTGDQTPLHF	many	TRBV25-1	TRBJ1-6	TRBD1
TGTGCCAGCAGCGCCGAACCCCTAGCGTCGAGCTCCTACGAGCAGTACTTC	CASSAEPLASSSYEQYF	many	TRBV4-2	TRBJ2-7	NA
TGTGCCAGCAGCTTAGACTTCAACCCCGGGACAGAGAGGGAGACCCAGTACTTC	CASSLDFNPGTERETQYF	many	TRBV7-9	TRBJ2-5	TRBD1
TGTGCCATCACCCGGGACAGGGGGGACTACGAGCAGTACTTC	CAITRDRGDYEQYF	NA	TRBV10-3	TRBJ2-7	TRBD1
TGTGCCAGCAGCTTAGGTCTAGATCAGCCCCAGCATTTT	CASSLGLDQPQHF	many	TRBV7-9	TRBJ1-5	NA
TGCAGCGTTGAGCTAGCGGGAGTCTACAATGAGCAGTTCTTC	CSVELAGVYNEQFF	NA	TRBV29-1	TRBJ2-1	TRBD2
TGTGCCAGCAGCTTGTTCGGCGAGGGCAATCAGCCCCAGCATTTT	CASSLFGEGNQPQHF	many	TRBV7-8	TRBJ1-5	NA
TGCAGTGCTCCCTGGCAGGTATATGGCTACACCTTC	CSAPWQVYGYTF	once	TRBV20-1	TRBJ1-2	NA
TGTGCCATCAGTGAGTCGGTGACTAGCGGGAACCAAGAGACCCAGTACTTC	CAISESVTSGNQETQYF	many	TRBV10-3	TRBJ2-5	TRBD2
TGTGCCACCAGCAGTGAAGTCGGCCCGGGAGAGACCCAGTACTTC	CATSSEVGPGETQYF	NA	TRBV15	TRBJ2-5	NA
TGTGCCACCAGTGATTTGTTCGAGCAGTACTTC	CATSDLFEQYF	many	TRBV24-1	TRBJ2-7	NA
TGTGCCAGCAGTTTAAAACAGGCTGGATCACCCCTCCACTTT	CASSLKQAGSPLHF	many	TRBV12-3/TRBV12-4	TRBJ1-6	NA
TGTGCCAGCAGCGTAGGCGGGGCCCAAGAGACCCAGTACTTC	CASSVGGAQETQYF	few	TRBV9	TRBJ2-5	NA
TGTGCCACCAGCCTAGGAGGGGGACATGGCGGCCACGAGCAGTACTTC	CATSLGGGHGGHEQYF	NA	TRBV24-1	TRBJ2-7	NA
TGTGCCAGCAGCGACGGGGAGACCCAGTACTTC	CASSDGETQYF	many	TRBV7-3	TRBJ2-5	NA
TGTGCCAGCAGCTACCAACAGGGGAATGGCTACACCTTC	CASSYQQGNGYTF	NA	TRBV7-9	TRBJ1-2	TRBD1
TGTGCCACTCTGACTTCCGGGACAGGGGAAAATCAGCCCCAGCATTTT	CATLTSGTGENQPQHF	NA	TRBV24-1	TRBJ1-5	TRBD1
TGTGCCAGCAGTTTACTAGCGGGAGTTCGGATTGATACGCAGTATTTT	CASSLLAGVRIDTQYF	NA	TRBV25-1	TRBJ2-3	TRBD2
TGTGCCAGCAGCCCTGACAGGGTGGTCGGGGAGCTGTTTTTT	CASSPDRVVGELFF	few	TRBV6-1	TRBJ2-2	TRBD1
TGCGCCCCAAGGACAGGGGGCGATTATGGCTACACCTTC	CAPRTGGDYGYTF	NA	TRBV10-1	TRBJ1-2	TRBD1
TGTGCCAGCAGCCAAGACGAGGGGGCGCAGGACACCGGGGAGCTGTTTTTT	CASSQDEGAQDTGELFF	few	TRBV3-1	TRBJ2-2	TRBD1
TGTGCCAGCAGCCAAGGGGGAACCTTCCAAGAGACCCAGTACTTC	CASSQGGTFQETQYF	NA	TRBV5-4	TRBJ2-5	NA
TGTGCCAGCAGTGAGGGGGGAGGAAAACTGTTTTTT	CASSEGGGKLFF	NA	TRBV2	TRBJ1-4	NA